This T cell receptor (beta chain) was observed in a study of early T cells in non-severe SARS-CoV-2 infection. This clonotype was recorded at least ten times. Its antigen is still unknown. V shed 1 base and J 6 bases; nucleotides not matched to a gene: 9. The CDR3 has 16 residues. Germline loops: CDR1 MGHDK, CDR2 SYGVNS. Individual cDNA molecules carried attached unique molecular identifiers. TCRdb independently ran MiXCR on the 5' RACE reads; one entry per CDR3 protein. Among tens of thousands of distinct CDR3 sequences listed, 9.5% to 15% were seen once. General study findings and limits: There was a bias toward anti-spike CD8 responses in VDJdb matching, which missed private and CD4 specificities.

Sequenced sample: whole blood. This TCR was recovered from an adult who was a healthcare worker with PCR-confirmed SARS-CoV-2 infection or an uninfected control (not recorded which). V usage is TRBV25-1 and J usage is TRBJ2-7; TRBD2 matches 10 bases. The CDR3 DNA sequence: TGTGCCAGCAGTGAATTCGAAGGACTAGCGGTCGGCGAGCAGTACTTC. Protein product: CASSEFEGLAVGEQYF.